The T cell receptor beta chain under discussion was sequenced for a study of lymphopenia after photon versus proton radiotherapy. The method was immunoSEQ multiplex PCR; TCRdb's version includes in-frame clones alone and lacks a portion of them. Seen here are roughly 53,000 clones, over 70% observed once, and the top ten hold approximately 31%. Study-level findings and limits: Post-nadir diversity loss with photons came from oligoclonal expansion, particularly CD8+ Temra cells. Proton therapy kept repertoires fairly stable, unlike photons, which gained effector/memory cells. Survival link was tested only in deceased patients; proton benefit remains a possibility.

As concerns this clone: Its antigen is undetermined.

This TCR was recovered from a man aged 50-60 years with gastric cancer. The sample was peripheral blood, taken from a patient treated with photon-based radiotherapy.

CDR3 loop: CAWSGLAVLNTGELFF. The CDR3 DNA reads TGTGCCTGGAGTGGACTAGCGGTTCTAAACACCGGGGAGCTGTTTTTT. The chain is built from TRBV30 and TRBJ2-2; 9 bases agree with TRBD2. Germline V gives CDR1 GTSNPN, CDR2 SVGIG (reference sequence). Losses at the gene ends were 1 base for V and 2 bases for J; bases not matched to a gene: 5. This CDR3 has 16 residues.